The sequence of this TCR beta chain was determined in a study of T-cell memory formation after mild COVID-19. Background on the study: Largely donor-specific TCR clusters were found.

Germline assignment: CDR1 SGHRS and CDR2 YFSETQ. The V end lost 4 bases, the J end lost 8 bases, and 13 bases lay between the germline ends. The CDR3 has 13 residues. Study-wide results and caveats: Clones that contracted clustered mainly in CM and EM if CD4+ and in EMRA if CD8+.

TCRdb processed the 5' RACE reads anew with MiXCR; each CDR3 protein has one entry. Here the sample spans around 310,000 distinct CDR3 sequences, 20% to 25% being singletons. As concerns this clonotype: Its antigen remains unknown.

The clonotype was recovered from a man aged 18-30 years who had mild COVID-19 (a few samples of this study predate the infection). Cell type and time point are not known. J is TRBJ2-1 and V is TRBV5-1, with D perhaps TRBD1 or TRBD2 (5 bases each). Specimen: PBMCs or a T cell subset sorted from them (not recorded which). The DNA for the CDR3 is TGCGCCAGCAGCCTAACACGGGGCCATGAGCAGTTCTTC. This translates into CASSLTRGHEQFF.